The 4 T cell receptor beta chains below all came from one sample that was sequenced in a study of T cell clonotyping in hematopoietic cell transplantation. TCRdb's copy holds only in-frame clones and misses some; the assay was immunoSEQ multiplex PCR. There are fewer than 9,500 clones in the sample; under 90% occur only once, and 51% lies in the top ten. The sequencing here drew on PBMCs, taken at the time of graft-versus-host disease after allogeneic stem cell transplant. All receptors derive from a male patient aged 55 to 70 who had an allogeneic stem cell transplant from an unrelated donor, so the T cells may come from the graft donor. Some clones in this sample may be carry-over from other donors' samples.

The V and J genes are TRBV5-4 and TRBJ1-2; D call uncertain. V gave up 0 bases and J gave up 5 bases, with 5 bases separating them. Germline CDR1 and CDR2: SGHNT and YYREEE (reference sequence). The CDR3 has 12 residues. CDR3 residues: CASSLGLYGYTF. CDR3 in DNA: TGTGCCAGCAGCTTGGGGCTTTATGGCTACACCTTC.

The CDR3 nucleotides are TGTGCCAGCAGTCCCGGGACCTTACTCACAGATACGCAGTATTTT. Protein product: CASSPGTLLTDTQYF. The genes are TRBV27 and TRBJ2-3, with D perhaps given as TRBD1 or TRBD2 (5 bases each). Deletions cut 5 bases from V and 2 bases from J, with 14 bases between. The CDR3 has 15 amino acids. Germline V gene sequence: CDR1 MNHEY, CDR2 SMNVEV (reference sequence).

J is TRBJ1-6 and V is TRBV5-4; D is perhaps TRBD1 (6 bases). V lost 3 bases to trimming and J lost 13 bases, with 14 bases between them. The V gene's germline CDR1 is SGHNT and CDR2 YYREEE (reference sequence). CDR3 length: 13 amino acids. The CDR3 protein is CASSSGQRLPLHF. Written as DNA, the CDR3 is TGTGCCAGCAGCTCCGGACAGCGTCTTCCCCTCCACTTT.

V and J are TRBV7-2 and TRBJ2-1, with TRBD2 identical over 8 bases. CDR3 length: 14 residues. Per the germline V gene, CDR1 is SGHTA and CDR2 is FQGNSA. The J segment lost 10 bases and the V segment lost 5 bases, leaving 10 bases of the junction unmatched. CDR3 residues: CASSPLRGGREQFF. The CDR3 region has the DNA TGTGCCAGCAGCCCCCTTCGGGGGGGCCGGGAGCAGTTCTTC.